Below are 20 T cell receptor beta chains sequenced from a single sample in a study of T cells in Graves' hyperthyroidism and ophthalmopathy. Amplified regions were TCR beta CDR3 sequences from RNA transcripts. When the TCR CDR3 underwent first-round RT-PCR, the HTBI primer set was used. Using its own MiXCR run on the multiplex PCR reads, TCRdb lists one record per CDR3 protein. The sample yields a few hundred thousand distinct CDR3 sequences, 13% to 15% seen once. Sequenced material: blood. These receptors were obtained from a woman aged 50 to 65 with Graves' hyperthyroidism that later progressed to Graves' ophthalmopathy.

This clonotype has a count of ten or more. The rearrangement uses TRBV20-1 and TRBJ2-1; TRBD2 matches at 7 bases. V shed 3 bases and J 7 bases; nucleotides not matched to a gene: 3. CDR1 and CDR2 (germline): DFQATT, SNEGSKA (reference sequence). The CDR3 runs 12 residues. CDR3 protein: CSASGRINEQFF. DNA of the CDR3: TGCAGTGCTAGCGGGAGGATTAATGAGCAGTTCTTC.

This clonotype appeared many times. The chain joins TRBV4-2 to TRBJ2-7; the match to TRBD1 covers 9 bases. Germline V gene lookup returns CDR1 LGHNA and CDR2 YNFKEQ. Trimming at V came to 4 bases and at J to 3 bases, leaving 10 bases not matched to a gene. This CDR3 contains 16 residues. As DNA, the CDR3 is TGTGCCAGCAGCCGTTCACAGGGGGCGGTTGTCTACGAGCAGTACTTC. This sequence encodes CASSRSQGAVVYEQYF.

CDR3 region: CASSWRTGAGDTQYF. The CDR3, as DNA: TGCGCCAGCAGCTGGCGGACAGGGGCAGGAGATACGCAGTATTTT. The genes are TRBV5-1 and TRBJ2-3; 9 positions match TRBD1. The ends lost 3 bases at V and 5 bases at J; junction bases unmatched: 7. Per the germline V gene, CDR1 is SGHRS and CDR2 is YFSETQ. This CDR3 is 15 amino acids long.

This clonotype was recorded many times. J is TRBJ2-7 and V is TRBV14; 9 positions agree with TRBD2. V was clipped by 1 base and J by 1 base; unmatched bases: 14. Germline values: CDR1 SGHDN, CDR2 FVKESK. The CDR3 covers 19 residues. The CDR3: CASSQVMGRRGLASYEQYF. The CDR3 DNA is TGTGCCAGCAGCCAAGTGATGGGGAGACGGGGACTAGCATCCTACGAGCAGTACTTC.

This clonotype was detected a few times. The chain joins TRBV7-8 to TRBJ1-1; no clear D gene. Per germline, CDR1 SGHVS and CDR2 FQNEAQ. Trimming shortened V by 1 base and J by 7 bases, and 13 bases separated the two germline ends. The CDR3 consists of 14 residues. CDR3 amino acids: CASSLVNPGNEAFF. CDR3 in DNA: TGTGCCAGCAGCTTAGTCAATCCGGGCAATGAAGCTTTCTTT.

To note about this clonotype: This may arise from a read error, as a much more abundant clone is one base away. The chain is built from TRBV4-2 and TRBJ1-1; 8 bases are a match to TRBD1. The CDR3 consists of 13 residues. The J segment lost 5 bases and the V segment lost 2 bases, leaving 1 base of the junction unmatched. CDR1 is LGHNA and CDR2 is YNFKEQ in the germline V gene. The CDR3 bases are TGTGCCAGCAGCCAACAGGGGGCAACTGAAGCTTTCTTT. It is translated as CASSQQGATEAFF.

This clonotype was counted at least ten times. The rearrangement links TRBV15 to TRBJ1-4; a possible D gene is TRBD1 (6 bases). Trimming stripped 0 bases from V and 11 bases from J, with 13 bases between. Germline V gene lookup returns CDR1 LNHNV and CDR2 YYDKDF (reference sequence). The CDR3 loop spans 14 amino acids. This CDR3 reads CATSRDRTAGKLFF. CDR3 nucleotides: TGTGCCACCAGCAGAGATAGGACAGCGGGGAAACTGTTTTTT.

V gene TRBV19 combines with J gene TRBJ2-1, with D uncertain. The CDR3 length is 15 residues. Trimming stripped 3 bases from V and 1 base from J, with 10 bases between. Germline values: CDR1 LNHDA, CDR2 SQIVND (reference sequence). The CDR3 nucleotides read TGTGCCAGTAGTATTGTTCGGTTATCCTACAATGAGCAGTTCTTC. As protein: CASSIVRLSYNEQFF.

This clonotype was detected many times. The CDR3 spells CASSFWDRTQSRNGYTF. In DNA, the CDR3 is TGTGCCAGCAGTTTTTGGGACAGAACCCAGTCGCGAAATGGCTACACCTTC. This sequence joins TRBV27 and TRBJ1-2; 7 nucleotides line up with TRBD1. From germline, CDR1 is MNHEY and CDR2 SMNVEV (reference sequence). V was clipped by 3 bases and J by 6 bases; unmatched bases: 16. CDR3 length: 17 residues.

J is TRBJ2-7 and V is TRBV9; 10 nucleotides align to TRBD1. The J segment lost 8 bases and the V segment lost 3 bases, leaving 2 bases of the junction unmatched. Per the germline V gene, CDR1 is SGDLS and CDR2 is YYNGEE. The CDR3 is made up of 12 amino acids. The CDR3 bases are TGTGCCAGCAGCGGGACAGGGGGGAAGCAGTACTTC. Amino acids: CASSGTGGKQYF.

The chain has TRBV5-5 and TRBJ1-2; D might be TRBD1 (6 bases). This CDR3 has 13 residues. The germline CDR1 and CDR2 sequences are SGHKS and YYEKEE (reference sequence). Trimming removed 4 bases at V and 14 bases at J, with 21 bases between. The CDR3 nucleotides are TGTGCCAGCAGCCTGCAACAGGCCCAACAGGGTACCTTC. This sequence encodes CASSLQQAQQGTF.

This sequence joins TRBV19 and TRBJ2-3; the D gene is possibly TRBD2 (6 bases). V lost 1 base and J lost 2, with 13 bases in between. The germline V gene has CDR1 LNHDA and CDR2 SQIVND (reference sequence). The CDR3 is 16 amino acids. CDR3 amino acids: CASSIVAPGATDTQYF. CDR3 nucleotides: TGTGCCAGTAGTATAGTTGCGCCGGGAGCCACAGATACGCAGTATTTT.

This clonotype was seen many times. In DNA, the CDR3 is TGTGCCAGCAGGATTCATGGGACTAGAAGCGCTGAGCAGTTCTTC. As protein: CASRIHGTRSAEQFF. The chain links TRBV6-1 to TRBJ2-1, with 8 bases that match TRBD2. Trimming at V came to 6 bases and at J to 9 bases, leaving 13 bases not matched to a gene. Germline values: CDR1 MNHNS, CDR2 SASEGT. The CDR3 is made up of 15 amino acids.

This chain joins TRBV13 and TRBJ1-4, with TRBD1 identical over 11 bases. Losses at the gene ends were 4 bases for V and 3 bases for J; bases not matched to a gene: 7. This CDR3 contains 17 residues. CDR1 PRHDT and CDR2 FYEKMQ come from the germline V gene (reference sequence). The CDR3 sequence: CASSSSGTGGPNEKLFF. Written as DNA, the CDR3 is TGTGCCAGCAGCTCATCCGGGACAGGGGGACCTAATGAAAAACTGTTTTTT.

This clonotype was observed at least ten times. This sequence joins TRBV20-1 and TRBJ1-2; the D is unclear. Germline-derived CDR1 and CDR2 are DFQATT and SNEGSKA (reference sequence). Trimming shortened V by 8 bases and J by 8 bases, and 9 bases separated the two germline ends. The CDR3 is 9 residues long. The CDR3 here is CSLSGGYTF. CDR3 in DNA: TGCAGTTTGAGTGGGGGCTACACCTTC.

There are many counts of this clonotype. The chain employs TRBV5-1 and TRBJ2-7; D gene ambiguous. V was shortened by 1 base and J by 0 bases, with 11 bases between the two germline ends. CDR1 is SGHRS and CDR2 is YFSETQ in the germline V gene. The CDR3 extends over 15 amino acids. For the CDR3, the DNA is TGCGCCAGCAGCTTGAGCCCTTGGGGCTCCTACGAGCAGTACTTC. It specifies CASSLSPWGSYEQYF.

This clonotype has ten or more counts. The rearrangement joins TRBV11-2 to TRBJ2-4; D remains unclear. CDR3 size: 15 residues. Germline V gene data show CDR1 as SGHAT and CDR2 as FQNNGV. V dropped 0 bases and J dropped 0 bases, with 6 bases sitting between them. The CDR3 region is CASSLERIAKNIQYF. CDR3 bases: TGTGCCAGCAGCTTAGAGCGGATAGCCAAAAACATTCAGTACTTC.

Ten or more counts support this clonotype. The chain combines TRBV5-1 with TRBJ2-3; 8 bases fit TRBD2. Losses at the gene ends were 8 bases for V and 0 bases for J; bases not matched to a gene: 5. The CDR3 length is 14 residues. The germline gives CDR1 SGHRS, CDR2 YFSETQ. CDR3 DNA: TGCGCCAGTAGAGCGGGAGAAAGCACAGATACGCAGTATTTT. Its translation: CASRAGESTDTQYF.

This chain uses TRBV13 with TRBJ1-1; 9 nucleotides match TRBD1. The CDR3 contains 18 residues. CDR1 PRHDT and CDR2 FYEKMQ come from the germline V gene (reference sequence). The J segment lost 4 bases and the V segment lost 5 bases, leaving 17 bases of the junction unmatched. The CDR3 bases are TGTGCCAGCAGCCACCGGGACAGGGTTTTCCTAGTGGGCACTGAAGCTTTCTTT. Amino acid sequence: CASSHRDRVFLVGTEAFF. The whole variable domain, remainder taken from reference TRBV13 and TRBJ1-1, is AAGVIQSPRHLIKEKRETATLKCYPIPRHDTVYWYQQGPGQDPQFLISFYEKMQSDKGSIPDRFSAQQFSDYHSELNMSSLELGDSALYFCASSHRDRVFLVGTEAFFGQGTRLTVV.

The chain employs TRBV9 and TRBJ1-2; D is possibly TRBD1 (5 bases). V was clipped by 0 bases and J by 8 bases, with 11 bases between them. The CDR3 consists of 13 residues. Germline assignment: CDR1 SGDLS and CDR2 YYNGEE. The CDR3: CASSVAERDGYTF. CDR3 DNA sequence: TGTGCCAGCAGCGTAGCTGAAAGGGACGGCTACACCTTC.